This is a list of T cell receptor beta chains from one sample in a study of cytomegalovirus exposure and HLA in healthy donors. Measured with immunoSEQ multiplex PCR; TCRdb has only the in-frame clones, and not every one. The table lists 120,000 or so clones, roughly 78% of them singletons. Sequencing was performed on PBMCs. These receptors all come from a young man in good health and CMV-seropositive. Both conserved end residues are part of each CDR3. D genes are given only for firm matches. The size of a clone is reported for some rows only, either as once, few or many, or as a class for expanded clones.

J	size	D	V	CDR3	DNA
TRBJ1-1	.	.	TRBV6-5	CASKKTAQGVTEAFF	TGTGCCAGCAAGAAAACAGCACAGGGAGTCACTGAAGCTTTCTTT
TRBJ1-6	.	.	TRBV6-5	CASTKQNSNSPLHF	TGTGCCAGCACCAAACAGAACTCAAATTCACCCCTCCACTTT
TRBJ2-3	.	TRBD2	TRBV9	CASSVDLGGTQYF	TGTGCCAGCAGCGTAGATCTGGGAGGGACGCAGTATTTT
TRBJ1-4	.	.	TRBV6-5	CASSLRLTNEKLFF	TGTGCCAGCAGTTTGAGACTGACTAATGAAAAACTGTTTTTT
TRBJ1-2	few	TRBD1	TRBV10-3	CAISAGQGGRYTF	TGTGCCATCAGCGCGGGACAGGGAGGCCGCTACACCTTC
TRBJ1-4	.	TRBD1	TRBV6-6	CASSAQGAQEKLFF	TGTGCCAGCAGTGCACAGGGGGCTCAAGAAAAACTGTTTTTT
TRBJ2-1	.	.	TRBV7-6	CASSRTFNEQFF	TGTGCCAGCAGCCGAACATTCAATGAGCAGTTCTTC
TRBJ1-1	.	.	TRBV5-1	CASSLAGGVRPEAFF	TGCGCCAGCAGCTTGGCGGGGGGCGTAAGACCCGAAGCTTTCTTT
TRBJ1-1	.	TRBD1	TRBV2	CASSGGTVEAFF	TGTGCCAGCAGCGGAGGGACAGTTGAAGCTTTCTTT
TRBJ2-3	once	TRBD2	TRBV18	CASSPPPSGDTQYF	TGTGCCAGCTCACCACCGCCTAGCGGGGATACGCAGTATTTT
TRBJ1-1	.	.	TRBV18	CASSVDRRNTEAFF	TGTGCCAGCTCAGTTGACAGAAGGAACACTGAAGCTTTCTTT
TRBJ2-3	few	.	TRBV30	CAWAEITDTQYF	TGTGCCTGGGCCGAGATCACAGATACGCAGTATTTT
TRBJ2-1	.	.	TRBV30	CAWSVRSHRSYNEQFF	TGTGCCTGGAGTGTACGGAGCCACCGCTCCTACAATGAGCAGTTCTTC
TRBJ2-7	.	TRBD1	TRBV2	CASRERTGSSYEQYF	TGTGCCAGCAGGGAGCGGACAGGGAGCTCCTACGAGCAGTACTTC
TRBJ1-4	.	TRBD1	TRBV7-9	CASSLGQGYEKLFF	TGTGCCAGCAGCTTGGGACAGGGGTATGAAAAACTGTTTTTT
TRBJ2-7	.	TRBD1	TRBV30	CAWSKEQGEHEQYF	TGTGCCTGGAGTAAGGAACAGGGGGAACACGAGCAGTACTTC
TRBJ2-1	.	TRBD1	TRBV7-3	CASSSGQGKDEQFF	TGTGCCAGCAGCTCGGGACAGGGGAAAGACGAGCAGTTCTTC
TRBJ2-7	.	.	TRBV5-1	CASSLGQDSYEQYF	TGCGCCAGCAGCTTGGGACAGGACTCCTACGAGCAGTACTTC
TRBJ1-6	.	TRBD1	TRBV10-3	CAIGTGGGSYNSPLHF	TGTGCCATCGGGACAGGCGGGGGCTCCTATAATTCACCCCTCCACTTT
TRBJ2-5	.	TRBD2	TRBV30	CAYRGLSAGTQYF	TGTGCCTACCGGGGACTATCGGCGGGGACCCAGTACTTC
TRBJ2-7	.	.	TRBV14	CASASLYEQYF	TGTGCCAGCGCGAGCTTATACGAGCAGTACTTC
TRBJ1-5	.	TRBD1	TRBV27	CASSPSGTGMQPQHF	TGTGCCAGCAGTCCCTCCGGGACAGGGATGCAGCCCCAGCATTTT
TRBJ2-5	once	TRBD2	TRBV2	CASSESRGTQETQYF	TGTGCCAGCAGTGAATCGCGGGGGACCCAAGAGACCCAGTACTTC
TRBJ2-1	.	.	TRBV5-6	CASNRGHFSYNEQFF	TGTGCCAGCAACCGGGGACATTTCTCCTACAATGAGCAGTTCTTC
TRBJ1-5	.	.	TRBV5-8	CASSFMPGALGVGNQPQHF	TGTGCCAGCAGCTTTATGCCAGGGGCTCTGGGGGTAGGCAATCAGCCCCAGCATTTT
TRBJ2-7	.	.	TRBV5-1	CASSPTSGSYPGEQYF	TGCGCCAGCAGCCCCACGAGCGGAAGTTACCCCGGGGAGCAGTACTTC
TRBJ2-2	.	.	TRBV4-1	CASSQVTGNTGELFF	TGCGCCAGCAGCCAGGTGACAGGGAACACCGGGGAGCTGTTTTTT
TRBJ1-4	.	.	TRBV7-2	CASTPRRGGNEKLFF	TGTGCCAGCACCCCCCGAAGGGGTGGTAATGAAAAACTGTTTTTT
TRBJ1-2	.	.	TRBV5-1	CASSPSGEEYGYTF	TGCGCCAGCAGCCCATCTGGTGAGGAGTATGGCTACACCTTC
TRBJ2-7	.	.	TRBV6-1	CASMGRILEQYF	TGTGCCAGCATGGGCCGGATACTCGAGCAGTACTTC
TRBJ2-2	.	TRBD1	TRBV27	CASRRQGGGELFF	TGTGCCAGCAGGAGACAGGGTGGCGGGGAGCTGTTTTTT
TRBJ2-5	.	TRBD2	TRBV2	CASRRGVGETQYF	TGTGCCAGCAGACGGGGGGTCGGGGAGACCCAGTACTTC
TRBJ1-6	.	TRBD1	TRBV10-3	CAISEGRTGESPLHF	TGTGCCATCAGTGAGGGAAGGACAGGGGAATCACCCCTCCACTTT
TRBJ1-2	.	.	TRBV6-5	CASSYNGNRYGYTF	TGTGCCAGCAGTTACAACGGGAATCGGTATGGCTACACCTTC
TRBJ1-1	.	.	TRBV30	CAWKRENTEAFF	TGTGCCTGGAAACGGGAGAACACTGAAGCTTTCTTT
TRBJ2-1	few	.	TRBV6-5	CASSYELGTYNEQFF	TGTGCCAGCAGTTATGAGCTGGGCACCTACAATGAGCAGTTCTTC
TRBJ1-4	.	.	TRBV12-5	CASGLDGEKLFF	TGTGCTAGTGGTTTGGACGGTGAAAAACTGTTTTTT
TRBJ2-7	.	TRBD2	TRBV4-1	CASSLEGGGAHEQYF	TGCGCCAGCAGCTTGGAGGGCGGGGGGGCGCACGAGCAGTACTTC
TRBJ1-5	few	TRBD1	TRBV7-6	CASSARDRVDQPQHF	TGTGCCAGCAGCGCCAGGGACAGGGTCGATCAGCCCCAGCATTTT